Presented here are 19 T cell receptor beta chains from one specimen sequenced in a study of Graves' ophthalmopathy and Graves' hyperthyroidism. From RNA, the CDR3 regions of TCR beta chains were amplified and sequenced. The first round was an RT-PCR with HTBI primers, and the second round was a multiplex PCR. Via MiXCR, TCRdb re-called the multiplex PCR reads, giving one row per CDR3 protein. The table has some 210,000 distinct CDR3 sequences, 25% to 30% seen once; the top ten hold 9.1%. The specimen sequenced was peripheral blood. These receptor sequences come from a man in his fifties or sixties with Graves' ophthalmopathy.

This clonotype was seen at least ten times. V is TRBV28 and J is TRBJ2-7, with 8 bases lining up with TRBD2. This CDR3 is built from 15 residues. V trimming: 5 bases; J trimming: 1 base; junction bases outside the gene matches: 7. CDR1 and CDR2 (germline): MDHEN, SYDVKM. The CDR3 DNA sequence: TGTGCCAGCAGTCCTGTCGGGAGGGTTTCCTACGAGCAGTACTTC. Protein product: CASSPVGRVSYEQYF.

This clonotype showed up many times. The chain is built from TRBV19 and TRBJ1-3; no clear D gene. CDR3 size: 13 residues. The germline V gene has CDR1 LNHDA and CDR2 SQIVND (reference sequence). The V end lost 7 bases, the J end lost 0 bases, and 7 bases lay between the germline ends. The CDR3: CASNPTSGNTIYF. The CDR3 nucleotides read TGTGCCAGTAACCCGACCTCTGGAAACACCATATATTTT.

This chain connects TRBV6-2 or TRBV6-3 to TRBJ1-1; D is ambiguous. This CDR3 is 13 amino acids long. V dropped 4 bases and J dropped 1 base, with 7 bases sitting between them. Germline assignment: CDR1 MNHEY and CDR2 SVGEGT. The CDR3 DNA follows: TGTGCCAGCAGTTCGAAGCGGAACACTGAAGCTTTCTTT. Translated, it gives CASSSKRNTEAFF.

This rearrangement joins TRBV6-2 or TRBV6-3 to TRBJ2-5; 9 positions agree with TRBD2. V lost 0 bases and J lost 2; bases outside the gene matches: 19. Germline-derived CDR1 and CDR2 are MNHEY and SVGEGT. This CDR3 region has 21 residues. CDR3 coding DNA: TGTGCCAGCAGTTACTCGAGGGGCAAGAGCTTGCGGGAGGGCCCTCAAGAGACCCAGTACTTC. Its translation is CASSYSRGKSLREGPQETQYF.

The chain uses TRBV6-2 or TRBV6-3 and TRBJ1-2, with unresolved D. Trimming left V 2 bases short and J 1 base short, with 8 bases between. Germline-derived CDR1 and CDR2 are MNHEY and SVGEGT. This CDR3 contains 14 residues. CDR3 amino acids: CASSYRNLNYGYTF. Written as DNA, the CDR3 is TGTGCCAGCAGTTACCGTAACCTTAACTATGGCTACACCTTC.

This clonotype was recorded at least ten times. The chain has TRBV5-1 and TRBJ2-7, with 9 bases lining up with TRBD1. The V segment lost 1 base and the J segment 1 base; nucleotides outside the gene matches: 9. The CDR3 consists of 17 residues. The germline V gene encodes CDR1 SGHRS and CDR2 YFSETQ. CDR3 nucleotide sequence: TGCGCCAGCAGCTTGAGTACCGGGACAGGGAGGTCCTACGAGCAGTACTTC. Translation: CASSLSTGTGRSYEQYF.

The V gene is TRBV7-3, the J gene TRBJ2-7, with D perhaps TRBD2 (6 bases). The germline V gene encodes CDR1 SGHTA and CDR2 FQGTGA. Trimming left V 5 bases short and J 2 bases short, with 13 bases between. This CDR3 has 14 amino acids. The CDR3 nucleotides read TGTGCCAGCAGCCAAATAGCGGACGCCTACGAGCAGTACTTC. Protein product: CASSQIADAYEQYF.

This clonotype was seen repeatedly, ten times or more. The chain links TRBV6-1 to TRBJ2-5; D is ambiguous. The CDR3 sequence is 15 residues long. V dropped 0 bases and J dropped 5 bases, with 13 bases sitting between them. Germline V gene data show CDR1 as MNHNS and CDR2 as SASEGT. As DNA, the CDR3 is TGTGCCAGCAGTGAAGCCGACTCCCGGTATGAGACCCAGTACTTC. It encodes CASSEADSRYETQYF.

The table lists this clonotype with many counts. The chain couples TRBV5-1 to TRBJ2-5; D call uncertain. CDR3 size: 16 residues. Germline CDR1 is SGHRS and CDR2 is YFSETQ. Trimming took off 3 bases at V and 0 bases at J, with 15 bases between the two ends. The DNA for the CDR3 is TGCGCCAGCAGCTCACGCGGAAGGAAAGACCAAGAGACCCAGTACTTC. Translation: CASSSRGRKDQETQYF.

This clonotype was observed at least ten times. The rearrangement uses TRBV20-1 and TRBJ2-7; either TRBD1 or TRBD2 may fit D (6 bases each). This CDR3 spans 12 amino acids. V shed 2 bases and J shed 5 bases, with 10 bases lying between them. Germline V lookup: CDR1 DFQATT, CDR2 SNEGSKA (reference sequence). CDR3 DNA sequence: TGCAGTGCTAGACGGGGGCGGAACGAGCAGTACTTC. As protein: CSARRGRNEQYF.

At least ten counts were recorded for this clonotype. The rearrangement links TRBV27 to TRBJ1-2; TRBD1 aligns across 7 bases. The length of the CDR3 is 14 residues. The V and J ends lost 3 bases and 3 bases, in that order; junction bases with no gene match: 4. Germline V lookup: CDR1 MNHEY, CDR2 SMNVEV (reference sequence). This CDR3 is CASSLNRGYYGYTF. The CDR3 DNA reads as TGTGCCAGCAGTTTGAACAGGGGTTACTATGGCTACACCTTC.

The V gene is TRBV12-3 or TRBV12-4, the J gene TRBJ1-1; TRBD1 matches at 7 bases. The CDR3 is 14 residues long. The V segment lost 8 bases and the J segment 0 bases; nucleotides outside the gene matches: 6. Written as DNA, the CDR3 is TGTGCCAGCCTCCGGGACAGCCTGAACACTGAAGCTTTCTTT. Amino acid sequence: CASLRDSLNTEAFF.

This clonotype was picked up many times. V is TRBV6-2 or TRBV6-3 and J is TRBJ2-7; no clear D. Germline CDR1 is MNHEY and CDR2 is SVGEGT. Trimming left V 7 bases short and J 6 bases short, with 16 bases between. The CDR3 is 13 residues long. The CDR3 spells CASTEYPFAEQYF. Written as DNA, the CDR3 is TGTGCCAGCACTGAGTACCCCTTCGCCGAGCAGTACTTC.

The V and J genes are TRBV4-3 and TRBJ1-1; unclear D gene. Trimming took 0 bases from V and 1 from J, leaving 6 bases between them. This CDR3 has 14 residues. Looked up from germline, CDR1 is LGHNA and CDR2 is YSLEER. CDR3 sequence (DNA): TGCGCCAGCAGCCAAGATGGTAGGAACACTGAAGCTTTCTTT. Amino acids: CASSQDGRNTEAFF.

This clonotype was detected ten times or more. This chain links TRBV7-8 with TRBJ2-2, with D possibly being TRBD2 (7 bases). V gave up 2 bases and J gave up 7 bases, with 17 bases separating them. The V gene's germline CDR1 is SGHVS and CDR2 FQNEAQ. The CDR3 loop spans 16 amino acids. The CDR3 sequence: CASSLRGARGGGELFF. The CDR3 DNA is TGTGCCAGCAGCTTACGGGGGGCGCGAGGAGGCGGGGAGCTGTTTTTT. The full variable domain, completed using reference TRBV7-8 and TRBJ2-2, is GAGVSQSPRYKVAKRGQDVALRCDPISGHVSLFWYQQALGQGPEFLTYFQNEAQLDKSGLPSDRFFAERPEGSVSTLKIQRTQQEDSAVYLCASSLRGARGGGELFFGEGSRLTVL.

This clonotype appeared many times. The CDR3 DNA follows: TGTGCCAGCAGCCAAGGACATGATGGAAACACCATATATTTT. This codes for CASSQGHDGNTIYF. The chain employs TRBV3-1 and TRBJ1-3; D remains unclear. The CDR3 is made up of 14 amino acids. Looked up from germline, CDR1 is LGHDT and CDR2 is YNNKEL (reference sequence). The ends were cut back, 1 base at V and 3 bases at J, with 7 bases in the middle.

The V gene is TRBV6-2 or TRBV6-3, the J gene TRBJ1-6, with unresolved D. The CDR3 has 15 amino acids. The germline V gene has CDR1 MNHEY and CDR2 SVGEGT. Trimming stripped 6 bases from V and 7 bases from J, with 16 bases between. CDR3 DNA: TGTGCCAGCAGACTTACGTGGATAGGGAATTCACCCCTCCACTTT. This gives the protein CASRLTWIGNSPLHF.

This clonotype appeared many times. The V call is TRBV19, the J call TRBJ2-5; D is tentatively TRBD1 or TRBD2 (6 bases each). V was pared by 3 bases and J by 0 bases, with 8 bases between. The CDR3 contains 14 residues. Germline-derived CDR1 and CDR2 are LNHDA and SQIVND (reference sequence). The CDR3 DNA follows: TGTGCCAGTAGTATGGGGGGCCACCAAGAGACCCAGTACTTC. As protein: CASSMGGHQETQYF. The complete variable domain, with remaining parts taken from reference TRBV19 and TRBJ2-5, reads DGGITQSPKYLFRKEGQNVTLSCEQNLNHDAMYWYRQDPGQGLRLIYYSQIVNDFQKGDIAEGYSVSREKKESFPLTVTSAQKNPTAFYLCASSMGGHQETQYFGPGTRLLVL.

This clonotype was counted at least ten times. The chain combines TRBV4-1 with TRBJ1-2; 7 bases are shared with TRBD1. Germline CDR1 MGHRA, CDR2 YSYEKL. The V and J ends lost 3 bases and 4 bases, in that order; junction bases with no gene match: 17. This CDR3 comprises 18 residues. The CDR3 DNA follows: TGCGCCAGCAGCCAGAGTTGGACAGGAGCCACTACCCGCTATGGCTACACCTTC. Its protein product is CASSQSWTGATTRYGYTF.